This entry describes one TCR beta chain. These data belong to a study of Ad26.COV2.S vaccination and SARS-CoV-2 variants. Study information: Ad26.COV2.S shots went into the muscle once or twice, 56 days apart.

The CDR3 extends over 15 amino acids. Germline lookup yields CDR1 SGDLS and CDR2 YYNGEE. V was clipped by 4 bases and J by 5 bases; unmatched bases: 5. Treatment reported: over 15 received Ad26.COV2.S at low or high dose, single or two shots; 5 received placebo; per-sample allocation not given. Day 63 after the first injection of vaccine or placebo was the sampling time. The table came from immunoSEQ multiplex PCR; TCRdb's copy has only in-frame clones and leaves some out. The sample consists of about 480,000 clones, roughly 85% of them appearing once. Sequencing used peripheral blood, obtained in a trial of Ad26.COV2.S vaccine versus placebo. This chain joins TRBV9 and TRBJ2-2; 10 bases fit TRBD1. The receptor comes from a person between 18 and 65 years old who received the Ad26.COV2.S COVID-19 vaccine or a placebo. CDR3 loop: CASSPGTGDTGELFF. Written as DNA, the CDR3 is TGTGCCAGCAGCCCCGGGACAGGGGATACCGGGGAGCTGTTTTTT.